The sequence of this T cell receptor beta chain was determined in a study of blood T cell repertoires in COVID-19. Overall study: COVID-19 samples from acute and convalescent phases originated in the United States, Italy and Spain. The analysed material was cDNA or gDNA that came from T cells, B-cell-depleted T cells, or PBMCs.

This CDR3 spans 15 amino acids. Per germline, CDR1 SGDLS and CDR2 YYNGEE. V lost 3 bases and J lost 2, with 14 bases in between. Study processing details: Amplification of reference gene primers provided the estimated nucleated cell counts. Here immunoSEQ multiplex PCR was the method, and the copy in TCRdb shows in-frame clones only, minus some. That table is the source of V, J and clone size, and D and trimming were worked out from the DNA. The sample yields about 200,000 clones, roughly 84% seen once. The sample was peripheral blood. The chain couples TRBV9 to TRBJ1-2; D possibly corresponds to TRBD1 (6 bases). This sequence originates from a man aged 50-60 years with active or convalescent COVID-19. CDR3: CASSGYRVENYGYTF. The CDR3 nucleotides read TGTGCCAGCAGCGGATACAGGGTTGAAAACTATGGCTACACCTTC.